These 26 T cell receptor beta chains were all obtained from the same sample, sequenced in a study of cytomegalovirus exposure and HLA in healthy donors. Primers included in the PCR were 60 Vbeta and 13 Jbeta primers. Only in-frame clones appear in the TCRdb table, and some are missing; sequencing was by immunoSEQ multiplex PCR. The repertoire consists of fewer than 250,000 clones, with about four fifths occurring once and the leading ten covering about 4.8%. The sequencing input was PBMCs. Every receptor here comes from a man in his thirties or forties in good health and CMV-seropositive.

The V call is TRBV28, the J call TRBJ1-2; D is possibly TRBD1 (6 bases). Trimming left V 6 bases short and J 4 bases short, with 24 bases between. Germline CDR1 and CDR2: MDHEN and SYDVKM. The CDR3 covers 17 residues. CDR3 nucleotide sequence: TGTGCCAGCAGGCGCACAGGGACCACCGCAGAAAGCTATGGCTACACCTTC. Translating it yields CASRRTGTTAESYGYTF.

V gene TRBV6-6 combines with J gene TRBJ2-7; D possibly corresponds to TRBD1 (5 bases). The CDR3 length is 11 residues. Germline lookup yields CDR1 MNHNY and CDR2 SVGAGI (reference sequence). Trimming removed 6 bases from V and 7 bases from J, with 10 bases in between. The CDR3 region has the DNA TGTGCCAGCAGCCCCAGACAGGAGCAGTACTTC. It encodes CASSPRQEQYF.

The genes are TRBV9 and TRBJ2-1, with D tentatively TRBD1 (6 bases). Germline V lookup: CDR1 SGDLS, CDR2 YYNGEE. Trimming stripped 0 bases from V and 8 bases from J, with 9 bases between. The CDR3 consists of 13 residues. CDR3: CASSVVAGDEQFF. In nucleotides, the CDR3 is TGTGCCAGCAGCGTAGTGGCAGGGGATGAGCAGTTCTTC.

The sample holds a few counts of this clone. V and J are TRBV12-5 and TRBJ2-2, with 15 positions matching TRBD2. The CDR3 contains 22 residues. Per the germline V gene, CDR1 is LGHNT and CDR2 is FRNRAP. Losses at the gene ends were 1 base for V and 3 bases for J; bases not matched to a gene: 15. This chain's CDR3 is CASGLDLPGLAGGPVYTGELFF. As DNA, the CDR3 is TGTGCTAGTGGTTTGGACCTACCGGGACTAGCGGGAGGCCCGGTCTACACCGGGGAGCTGTTTTTT.

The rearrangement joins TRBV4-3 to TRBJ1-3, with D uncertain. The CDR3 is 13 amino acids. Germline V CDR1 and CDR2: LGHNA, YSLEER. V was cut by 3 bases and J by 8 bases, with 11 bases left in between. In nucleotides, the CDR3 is TGCGCCAGCAGCCAGGCCAGAGGGCACACCATATATTTT. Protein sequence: CASSQARGHTIYF.

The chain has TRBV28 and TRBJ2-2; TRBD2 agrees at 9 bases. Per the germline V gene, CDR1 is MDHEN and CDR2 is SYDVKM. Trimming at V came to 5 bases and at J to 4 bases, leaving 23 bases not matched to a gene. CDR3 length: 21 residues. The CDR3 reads CASSGYGGLAGFIRGTGELFF. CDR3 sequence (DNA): TGTGCCAGCAGTGGTTATGGGGGACTAGCCGGATTTATAAGAGGCACCGGGGAGCTGTTTTTT.

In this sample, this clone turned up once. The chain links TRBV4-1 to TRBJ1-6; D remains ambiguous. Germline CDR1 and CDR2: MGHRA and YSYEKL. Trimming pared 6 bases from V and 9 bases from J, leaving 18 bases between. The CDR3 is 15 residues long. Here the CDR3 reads CASRLEEAGGSPLHF. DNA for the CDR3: TGCGCCAGCAGACTAGAGGAGGCGGGCGGTTCACCCCTCCACTTT.

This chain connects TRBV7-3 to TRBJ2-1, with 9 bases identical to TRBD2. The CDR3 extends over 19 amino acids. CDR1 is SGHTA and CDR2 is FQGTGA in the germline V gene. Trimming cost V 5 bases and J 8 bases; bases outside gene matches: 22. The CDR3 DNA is TGTGCCAGCAGCCACCGTGGGCTAGCGGGAAGATCGGTGGTTGATGAGCAGTTCTTC. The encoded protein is CASSHRGLAGRSVVDEQFF. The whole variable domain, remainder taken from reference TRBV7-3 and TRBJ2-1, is GAGVSQTPSNKVTEKGKYVELRCDPISGHTALYWYRQSLGQGPEFLIYFQGTGAADDSGLPNDRFFAVRPEGSVSTLKIQRTERGDSAVYLCASSHRGLAGRSVVDEQFFGPGTRLTVL.

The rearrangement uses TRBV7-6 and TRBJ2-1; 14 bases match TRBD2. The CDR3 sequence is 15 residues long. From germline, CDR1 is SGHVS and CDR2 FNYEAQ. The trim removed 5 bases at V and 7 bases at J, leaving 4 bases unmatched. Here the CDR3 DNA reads TGTGCCAGCAGCAACCGGACTAGCGGGGGGAATGAGCAGTTCTTC. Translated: CASSNRTSGGNEQFF.

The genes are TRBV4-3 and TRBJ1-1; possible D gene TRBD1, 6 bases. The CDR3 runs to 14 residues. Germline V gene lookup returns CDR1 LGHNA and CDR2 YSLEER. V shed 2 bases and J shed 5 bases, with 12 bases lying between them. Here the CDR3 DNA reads TGCGCCAGCAGCCAACATGGTAGGGGGACTGAAGCTTTCTTT. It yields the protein CASSQHGRGTEAFF.

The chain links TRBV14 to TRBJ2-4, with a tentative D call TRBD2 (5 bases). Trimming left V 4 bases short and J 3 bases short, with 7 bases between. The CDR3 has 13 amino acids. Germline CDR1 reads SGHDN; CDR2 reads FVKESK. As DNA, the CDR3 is TGTGCCAGCAGCCTAGGAGGCAAAAACATTCAGTACTTC. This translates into CASSLGGKNIQYF. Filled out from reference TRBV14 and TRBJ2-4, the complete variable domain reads EAGVTQFPSHSVIEKGQTVTLRCDPISGHDNLYWYRRVMGKEIKFLLHFVKESKQDESGMPNNRFLAERTGGTYSTLKVQPAELEDSGVYFCASSLGGKNIQYFGAGTRLSVL.

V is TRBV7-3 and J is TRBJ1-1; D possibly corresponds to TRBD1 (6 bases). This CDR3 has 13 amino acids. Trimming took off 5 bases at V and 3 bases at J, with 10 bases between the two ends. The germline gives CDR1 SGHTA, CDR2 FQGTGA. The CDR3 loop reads CASSRQADTEAFF. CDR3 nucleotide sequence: TGTGCCAGCAGCCGACAGGCGGACACTGAAGCTTTCTTT.

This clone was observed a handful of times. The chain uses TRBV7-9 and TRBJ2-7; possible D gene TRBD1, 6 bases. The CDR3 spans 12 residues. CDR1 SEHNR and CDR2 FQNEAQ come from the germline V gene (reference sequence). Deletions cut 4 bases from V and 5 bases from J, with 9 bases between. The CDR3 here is CASSYEGDEQYF. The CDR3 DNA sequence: TGTGCCAGCAGCTACGAGGGGGACGAGCAGTACTTC.

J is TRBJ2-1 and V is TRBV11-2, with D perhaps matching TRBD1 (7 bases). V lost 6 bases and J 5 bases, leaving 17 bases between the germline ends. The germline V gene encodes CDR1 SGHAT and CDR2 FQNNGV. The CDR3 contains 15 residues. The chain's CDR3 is CASSIGGGTDNEQFF. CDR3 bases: TGTGCCAGCAGTATAGGGGGCGGGACAGACAATGAGCAGTTCTTC. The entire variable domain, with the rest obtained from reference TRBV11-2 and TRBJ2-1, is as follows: EAGVAQSPRYKIIEKRQSVAFWCNPISGHATLYWYQQILGQGPKLLIQFQNNGVVDDSQLPKDRFSAERLKGVDSTLKIQPAKLEDSAVYLCASSIGGGTDNEQFFGPGTRLTVL.

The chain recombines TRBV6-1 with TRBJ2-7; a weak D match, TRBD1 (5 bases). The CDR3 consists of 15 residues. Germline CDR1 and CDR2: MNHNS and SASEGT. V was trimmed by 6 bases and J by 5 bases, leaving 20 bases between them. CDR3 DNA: TGTGCCAGCAGCCTAAGGGGCAGGGATCCGAACGAGCAGTACTTC. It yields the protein CASSLRGRDPNEQYF.

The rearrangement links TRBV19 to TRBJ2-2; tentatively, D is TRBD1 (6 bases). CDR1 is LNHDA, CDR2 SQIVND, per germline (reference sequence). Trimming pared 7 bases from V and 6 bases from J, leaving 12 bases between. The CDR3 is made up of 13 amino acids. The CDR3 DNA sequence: TGTGCCAGTAATCAGGGGTTAGCCGGGGAGCTGTTTTTT. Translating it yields CASNQGLAGELFF.

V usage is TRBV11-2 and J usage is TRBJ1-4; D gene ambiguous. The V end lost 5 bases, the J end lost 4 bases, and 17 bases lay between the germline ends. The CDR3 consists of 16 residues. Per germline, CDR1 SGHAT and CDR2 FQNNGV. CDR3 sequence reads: CASSPQASPHNEKLFF. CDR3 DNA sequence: TGTGCCAGCAGCCCCCAAGCGTCCCCTCATAATGAAAAACTGTTTTTT. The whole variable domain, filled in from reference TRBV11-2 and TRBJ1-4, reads EAGVAQSPRYKIIEKRQSVAFWCNPISGHATLYWYQQILGQGPKLLIQFQNNGVVDDSQLPKDRFSAERLKGVDSTLKIQPAKLEDSAVYLCASSPQASPHNEKLFFGSGTQLSVL.

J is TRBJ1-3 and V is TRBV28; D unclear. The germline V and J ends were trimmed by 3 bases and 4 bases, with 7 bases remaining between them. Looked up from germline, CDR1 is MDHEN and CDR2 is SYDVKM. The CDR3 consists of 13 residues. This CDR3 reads CASSFSRGNTIYF. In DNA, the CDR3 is TGTGCCAGCAGTTTCTCCAGGGGAAACACCATATATTTT.

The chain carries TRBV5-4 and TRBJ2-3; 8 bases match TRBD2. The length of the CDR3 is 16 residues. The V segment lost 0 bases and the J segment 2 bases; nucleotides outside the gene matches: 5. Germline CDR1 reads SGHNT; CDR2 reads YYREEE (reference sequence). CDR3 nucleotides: TGTGCCAGCAGCTTGGTCGGGGGGGCCTACACAGATACGCAGTATTTT. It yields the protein CASSLVGGAYTDTQYF.

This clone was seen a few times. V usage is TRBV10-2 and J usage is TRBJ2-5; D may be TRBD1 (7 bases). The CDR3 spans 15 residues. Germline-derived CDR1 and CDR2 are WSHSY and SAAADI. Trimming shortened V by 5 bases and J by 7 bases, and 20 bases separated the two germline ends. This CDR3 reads CASSRGTAPAGTQYF. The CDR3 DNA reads TGCGCCAGCAGTCGCGGGACAGCCCCCGCCGGGACCCAGTACTTC.

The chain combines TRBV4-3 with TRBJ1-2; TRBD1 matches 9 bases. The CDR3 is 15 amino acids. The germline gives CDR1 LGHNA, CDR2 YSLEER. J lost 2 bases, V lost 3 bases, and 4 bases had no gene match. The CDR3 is CASSQTDRGNYGYTF. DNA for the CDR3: TGCGCCAGCAGCCAGACCGACAGGGGGAACTATGGCTACACCTTC.

The CDR3 DNA is TGTGCCAGCAGCTCCCAGGGGGGTGCCCGGGAGACCCAGTACTTC. It codes for CASSSQGGARETQYF. The chain couples TRBV7-3 to TRBJ2-5, with D maybe TRBD1 (7 bases). Between the trimmed V and J ends, which lost 4 bases and 5 bases, there was a span of 17 bases. CDR1 is SGHTA and CDR2 is FQGTGA in the germline V gene. The CDR3 loop spans 15 amino acids.

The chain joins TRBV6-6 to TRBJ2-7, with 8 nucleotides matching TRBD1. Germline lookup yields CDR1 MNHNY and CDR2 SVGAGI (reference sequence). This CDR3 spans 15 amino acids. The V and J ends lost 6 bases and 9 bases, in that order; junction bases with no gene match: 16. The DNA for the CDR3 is TGTGCCAGCAGCCCCCCTTTAGACTCACAGGGGGGGCAGTACTTC. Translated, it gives CASSPPLDSQGGQYF.

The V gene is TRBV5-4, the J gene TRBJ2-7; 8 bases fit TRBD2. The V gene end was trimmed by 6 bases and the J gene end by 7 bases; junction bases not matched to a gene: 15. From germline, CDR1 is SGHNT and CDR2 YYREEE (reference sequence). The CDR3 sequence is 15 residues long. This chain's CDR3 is CASTSSHSGRGEQYF. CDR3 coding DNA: TGTGCCAGCACCTCCTCTCACAGCGGGAGAGGGGAGCAGTACTTC.

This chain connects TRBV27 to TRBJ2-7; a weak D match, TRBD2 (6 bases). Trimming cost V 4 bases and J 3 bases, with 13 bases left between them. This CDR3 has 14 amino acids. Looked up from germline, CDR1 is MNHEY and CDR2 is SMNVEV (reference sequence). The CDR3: CASSYDGRGYEQYF. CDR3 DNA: TGTGCCAGCAGTTACGACGGGAGAGGCTACGAGCAGTACTTC.

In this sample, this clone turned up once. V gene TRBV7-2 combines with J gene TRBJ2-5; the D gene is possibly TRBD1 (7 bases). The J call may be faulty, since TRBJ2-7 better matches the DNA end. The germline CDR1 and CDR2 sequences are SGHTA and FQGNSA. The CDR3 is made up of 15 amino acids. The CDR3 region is CASSLGGDSSYEQYF. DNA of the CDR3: TGTGCCAGCAGCTTAGGGGGGGACAGCTCCTACGAGCAGTACTTC.